This TCR beta chain emerged from a study of blood T cell repertoires in COVID-19 (dated by TCRdb to 2018 to 2020). As for the study more broadly: Samples from collaborators originated in the United States, Italy and Spain and spanned both the acute and convalescent phases of COVID-19. The prospective study material was composed of cDNA or gDNA derived from T cells, B-cell-depleted T cells, or PBMCs. The dataset comprised deeply sampled blood TCRbeta repertoires from subjects exposed to, actively infected with, or recovered from COVID-19. The repertoires were released in a freely available public database intended as a resource for research on the immune response to SARS-CoV-2. The samples were drawn from two sources: the first 160 participants of the ongoing ImmuneRACE study, and 1,000 to 1,500 subjects contributed by 6 global collaborators. Sample metadata almost always included a de-identified subject ID, COVID-19 status, age in years and sex. HLA class I and class II types, where available, came from metadata supplied by the sample provider rather than from assay-based typing. Points the paper makes about the study in general: The quantity of clinical and demographic metadata differed by source and by participant and was supplied without curation.

In the case of this clone: This receptor's antigen is unknown. The sample holds no much larger clone one base away, and base qualities are not on file.

In the germline V gene (reference sequence), CDR1 corresponds to LNHNV and CDR2 to YYDKDF. Counted from cysteine to phenylalanine, this CDR3 has 21 amino acids. The retained sequence is limited to the CDR3, 63 bases, with the frame set at the first base. Germline trimming: 1 base from V, 9 bases from J; junction bases outside gene matches: 25. TCRbeta CDR3 regions were amplified from genomic DNA using the immunoSEQ Assay, a bias-controlled multiplex PCR. Per the authors' processing: The number of nucleated cells in each sample was estimated from the amplification of reference gene primers within the assay. Sequence reads were collapsed and filtered to measure the absolute abundance of every unique TCRbeta CDR3 rearrangement. For each sample, productive Simpson clonality was calculated as the square root of Simpson's diversity index across productive rearrangements. The immuneACCESS repertoire file appears here via TCRdb, limited to in-frame rearrangements. These files lack a portion of the clones; in checked studies, under half of the deficit traces to unresolved V genes, and the cause of the others is not known. The V and J calls and clone size come from that table; D and trimming were worked out from the DNA. Within this sample are more than 350,000 clones, with approximately 90% of them counted one time only. The top ten clonotypes cover about 1.4% of the sample.

In the prospective study, participants were roughly 18 to 95 years old, resided in 20 to 30 geographic areas of the United States, and were enrolled through a virtual design. In the prospective study, cohorts were assigned on the basis of participant-reported clinical history obtained from a screening survey and a study questionnaire. Exposed participants were defined as having been in contact with someone with a PCR-confirmed or clinician-diagnosed COVID-19 case within 2 weeks of study entry. Each participant in the prospective study had whole blood, serum and a nasopharyngeal or oropharyngeal swab collected by mobile phlebotomists. Participants in the prospective study had the option to provide additional blood draws and questionnaires over a roughly two-month period. Blood samples from the prospective study were shipped frozen or at room temperature prior to DNA extraction.

Recombination connected TRBV15 to TRBJ2-1; TRBD1 matches 9 bases in the middle. The specimen was PBMCs or T cells enriched from blood (not recorded which). This sequence was found in a woman between 18 and 29 years old who had been exposed to COVID-19. The CDR3 protein is CATSRGLQEGLGQGRSGEQFF. Here is the DNA: TGTGCCACCAGCAGAGGACTCCAAGAGGGGTTGGGACAGGGTAGAAGCGGTGAGCAGTTCTTC.